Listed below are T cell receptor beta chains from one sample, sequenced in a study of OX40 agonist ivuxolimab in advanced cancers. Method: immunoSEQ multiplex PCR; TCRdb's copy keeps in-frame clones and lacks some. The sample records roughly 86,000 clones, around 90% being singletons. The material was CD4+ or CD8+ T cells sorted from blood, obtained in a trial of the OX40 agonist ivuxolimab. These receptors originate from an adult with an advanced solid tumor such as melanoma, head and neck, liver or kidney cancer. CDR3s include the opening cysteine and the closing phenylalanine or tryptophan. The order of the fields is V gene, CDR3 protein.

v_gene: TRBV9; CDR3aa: CASSGGTRSYGYTF
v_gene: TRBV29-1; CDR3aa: CSVEIYASGANVLTF
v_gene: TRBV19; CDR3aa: CASSTKTGGYGYTF
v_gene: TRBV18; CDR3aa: CASSPRVGRETQYF
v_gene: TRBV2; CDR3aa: CASSWVLAGTDTQYF
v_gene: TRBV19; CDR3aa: CASNHLDRVSSQPQHF
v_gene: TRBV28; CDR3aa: CASQAGITEAFF
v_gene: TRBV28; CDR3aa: CASSLEQGIRSPLHF
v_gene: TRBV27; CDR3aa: CASSWARNTEAFF
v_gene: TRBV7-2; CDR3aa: CASSLAPGRINYGYTF
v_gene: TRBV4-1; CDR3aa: CASSQGWRGRNSPLHF
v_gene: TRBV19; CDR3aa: CASSSYLGDSYEQYF
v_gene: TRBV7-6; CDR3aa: CASSSGRDTQYF
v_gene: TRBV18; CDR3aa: CASSRTGYGNEQFF
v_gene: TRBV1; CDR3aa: CTSSRTSQVGETQYF
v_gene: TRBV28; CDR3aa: CASSNRGIEAFF
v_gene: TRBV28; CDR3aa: CASSFSRSTGDQPQHF
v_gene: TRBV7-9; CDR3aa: CASSPTVADTQYF
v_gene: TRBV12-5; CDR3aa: CASGLVISGTGGHEQYF
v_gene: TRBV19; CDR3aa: CASSMGPVSSYTF
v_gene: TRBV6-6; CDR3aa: CASRLDRLSYNEQFF
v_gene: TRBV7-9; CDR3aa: CASSSQGVGSYEQYF
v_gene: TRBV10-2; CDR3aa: CASSVLAGTPYEQYF
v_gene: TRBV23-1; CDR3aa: CASSQSNGGPDYEQYF
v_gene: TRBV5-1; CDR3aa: CASSIAVSYEQYF
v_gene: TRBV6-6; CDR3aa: CASSYGGGHEQFF
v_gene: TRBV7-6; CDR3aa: CASSLGHAHSSYNEQFF
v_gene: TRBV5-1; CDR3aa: CASSPGVRDEQFF
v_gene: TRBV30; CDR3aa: CAWSVPRGRSYNSPLHF
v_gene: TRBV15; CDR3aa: CATSINPGQGDRGYTF
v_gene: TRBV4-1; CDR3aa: CASSQRTGSYEQYF
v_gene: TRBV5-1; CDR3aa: CASSTLGGSYGYTF
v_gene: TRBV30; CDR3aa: CAWSFGEGTDTQYF
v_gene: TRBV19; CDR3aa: CASSITPQNTEAFF
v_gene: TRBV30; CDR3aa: CAWSPPSGRDTDTQYF
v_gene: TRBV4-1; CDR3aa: CASSQGNRDINEQFF
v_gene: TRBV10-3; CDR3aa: CASSGSTSDTQYF
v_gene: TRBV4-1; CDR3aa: CASSQSTGANTEAFF
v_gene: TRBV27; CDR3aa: CASSAGPDEAFF
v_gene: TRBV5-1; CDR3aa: CASSLGGDQETQYF
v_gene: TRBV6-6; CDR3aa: CASSQVLADMGEQYF
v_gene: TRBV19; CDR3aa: CASSRGSTNEKLFF
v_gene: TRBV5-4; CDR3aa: CASSSLTGPVSGNTIYF